The T cell receptor beta chain described here comes from a study of post-analysis software for immune sequencing data. Study conclusions and caveats: There were a handful of TRBV segments more frequent in patients than controls, and TRBV5-6, TRBV5-1 and TRBV20-1 were among them. Batch-matched samples strongly co-clustered by F measure. A significant reduction in normalized Chao1 diversity was observed in multiple sclerosis patients versus controls.

This clonotype came up a few times. Its antigen is not known. Each TCR beta cDNA library carried unique molecular identifiers. T cells numbering roughly 0.85 to 10 million gave rise to around 500,000 cDNA molecules. A single record per CDR3 protein comes from TCRdb applying MiXCR to the PCR reads. The repertoire includes about 770,000 distinct CDR3 sequences, about half of them detected once, and 4.9% sits in the top ten. This CDR3 region has 15 residues. The trim removed 2 bases at V and 3 bases at J, leaving 5 bases unmatched. CDR1 is LGHNA and CDR2 is YSLEER in the germline V gene. Input material: blood. The clonotype originates from a girl between 10 and 17 years old with multiple sclerosis. This chain links TRBV4-3 with TRBJ2-5; 8 bases fit TRBD1. CDR3 amino acids: CASSQRTGLEETQYF. The CDR3 DNA reads TGCGCCAGCAGCCAACGGACAGGGTTGGAAGAGACCCAGTACTTC.